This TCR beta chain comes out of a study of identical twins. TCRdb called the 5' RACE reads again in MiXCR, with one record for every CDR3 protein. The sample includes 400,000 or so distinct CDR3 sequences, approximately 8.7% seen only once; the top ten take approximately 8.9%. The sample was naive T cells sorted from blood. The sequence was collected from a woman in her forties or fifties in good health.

The CDR3 is CASLGTTDEQFF. CDR3 nucleotide sequence: TGTGCCAGCCTTGGGACTACGGATGAGCAGTTCTTC. The gene calls are TRBV6-2 or TRBV6-3 and TRBJ2-1; 7 positions match TRBD2. From germline, CDR1 is MNHEY and CDR2 SVGEGT. CDR3 length: 12 amino acids. The trim removed 8 bases at V and 8 bases at J, leaving 6 bases unmatched.